This record concerns one TCR beta chain sequence. The antigen is undetermined. Sequencing was limited to surgery cases with top T cell transcript signatures in brain tissue. This sample is drawn from a study of brain T cells in children with intractable seizures. Study-wide findings and caveats: Viral specificity was inferred only from CDR3 similarity; HCMV serostatus was unknown.

The germline V and J ends were trimmed by 3 bases and 8 bases, with 14 bases remaining between them. The CDR3 runs to 13 residues. CDR1 and CDR2 (germline): SGDLS, YYNGEE. Produced via immunoSEQ multiplex PCR; TCRdb's table is partial and in-frame only. This table holds 35,000 to 50,000 clones, around 90% found once. Sequencing used peripheral blood, obtained at surgery. This chain connects TRBV9 to TRBJ1-2, with D perhaps TRBD1 (5 bases). This clonotype was obtained from a girl aged 2-10 years with tuberous sclerosis and intractable seizures. CDR3 DNA sequence: TGTGCCAGCAGCGGCCCGTGGGGGGAAGGCTACACCTTC. Protein product: CASSGPWGEGYTF.